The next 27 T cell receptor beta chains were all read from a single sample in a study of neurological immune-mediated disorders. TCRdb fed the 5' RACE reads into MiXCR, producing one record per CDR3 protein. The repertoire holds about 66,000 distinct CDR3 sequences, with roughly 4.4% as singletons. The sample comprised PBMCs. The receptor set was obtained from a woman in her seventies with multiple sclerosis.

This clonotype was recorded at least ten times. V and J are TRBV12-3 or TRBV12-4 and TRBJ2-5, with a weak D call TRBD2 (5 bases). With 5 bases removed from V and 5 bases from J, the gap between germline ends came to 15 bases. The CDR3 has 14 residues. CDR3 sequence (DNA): TGTGCCAGCAGTGACGCACTAGGTGTTGAGACCCAGTACTTC. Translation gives CASSDALGVETQYF.

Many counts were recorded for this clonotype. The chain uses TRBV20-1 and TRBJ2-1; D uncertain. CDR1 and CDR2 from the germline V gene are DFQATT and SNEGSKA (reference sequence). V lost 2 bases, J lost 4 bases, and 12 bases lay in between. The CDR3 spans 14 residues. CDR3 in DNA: TGCAGTGCTAGAAACCCGGCTGTTTACAATGAGCAGTTCTTC. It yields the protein CSARNPAVYNEQFF.

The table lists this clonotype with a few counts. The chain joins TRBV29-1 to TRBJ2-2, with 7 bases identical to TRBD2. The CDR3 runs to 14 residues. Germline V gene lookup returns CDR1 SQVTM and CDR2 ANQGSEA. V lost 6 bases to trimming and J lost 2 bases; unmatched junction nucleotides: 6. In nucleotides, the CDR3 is TGCAGCGTCGGGCGGGGGTTAAACACCGGGGAGCTGTTTTTT. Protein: CSVGRGLNTGELFF.

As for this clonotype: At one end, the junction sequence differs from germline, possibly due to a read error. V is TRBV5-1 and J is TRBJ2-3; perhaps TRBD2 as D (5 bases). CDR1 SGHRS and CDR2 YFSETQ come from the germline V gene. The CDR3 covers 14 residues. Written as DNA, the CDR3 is TGCGCCAGCAGCTGGAGGTCCAGCACCGATACGCAGTATTTT. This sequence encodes CASSWRSSTDTQYF.

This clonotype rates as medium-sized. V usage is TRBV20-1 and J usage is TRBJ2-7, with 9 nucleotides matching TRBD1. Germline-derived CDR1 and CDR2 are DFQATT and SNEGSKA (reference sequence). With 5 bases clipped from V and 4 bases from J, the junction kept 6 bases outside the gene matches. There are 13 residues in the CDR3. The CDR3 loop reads CSADTGGGYEQYF. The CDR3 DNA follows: TGCAGTGCTGACACAGGGGGCGGTTACGAGCAGTACTTC.

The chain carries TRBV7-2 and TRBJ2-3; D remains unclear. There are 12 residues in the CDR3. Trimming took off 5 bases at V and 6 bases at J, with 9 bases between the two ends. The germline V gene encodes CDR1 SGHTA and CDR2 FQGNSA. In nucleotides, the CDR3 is TGTGCCAGCAGCCATTTTCGTGATACGCAGTATTTT. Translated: CASSHFRDTQYF.

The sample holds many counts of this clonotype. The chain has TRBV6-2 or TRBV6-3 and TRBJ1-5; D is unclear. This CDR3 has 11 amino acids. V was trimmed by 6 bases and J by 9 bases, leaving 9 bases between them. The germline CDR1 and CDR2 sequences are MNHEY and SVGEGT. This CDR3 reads CASSDGRPQHF. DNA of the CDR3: TGTGCCAGCAGCGACGGTCGGCCCCAGCATTTT.

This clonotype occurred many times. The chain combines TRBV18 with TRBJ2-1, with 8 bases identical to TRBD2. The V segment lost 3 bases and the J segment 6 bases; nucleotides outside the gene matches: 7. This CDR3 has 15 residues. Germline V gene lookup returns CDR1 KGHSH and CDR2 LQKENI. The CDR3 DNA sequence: TGTGCCAGCTCACCCTCTAGCGGGCAGCCCAATGAGCAGTTCTTC. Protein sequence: CASSPSSGQPNEQFF. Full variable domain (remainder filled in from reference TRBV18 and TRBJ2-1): NAGVMQNPRHLVRRRGQEARLRCSPMKGHSHVYWYRQLPEEGLKFMVYLQKENIIDESGMPKERFSAEFPKEGPSILRIQQVVRGDSAAYFCASSPSSGQPNEQFFGPGTRLTVL.

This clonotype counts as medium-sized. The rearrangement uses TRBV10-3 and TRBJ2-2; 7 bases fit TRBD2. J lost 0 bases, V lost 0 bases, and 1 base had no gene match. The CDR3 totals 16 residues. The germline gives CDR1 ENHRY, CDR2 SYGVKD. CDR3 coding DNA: TGTGCCATCAGTGAGTCGCGGGGGACGAACACCGGGGAGCTGTTTTTT. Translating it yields CAISESRGTNTGELFF.

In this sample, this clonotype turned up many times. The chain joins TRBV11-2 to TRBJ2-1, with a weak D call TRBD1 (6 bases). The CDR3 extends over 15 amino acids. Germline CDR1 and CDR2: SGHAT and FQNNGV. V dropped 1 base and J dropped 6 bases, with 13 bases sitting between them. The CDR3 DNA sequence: TGTGCCAGCAGCTTAGGGGCAGGGGTTCCCAATGAGCAGTTCTTC. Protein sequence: CASSLGAGVPNEQFF.

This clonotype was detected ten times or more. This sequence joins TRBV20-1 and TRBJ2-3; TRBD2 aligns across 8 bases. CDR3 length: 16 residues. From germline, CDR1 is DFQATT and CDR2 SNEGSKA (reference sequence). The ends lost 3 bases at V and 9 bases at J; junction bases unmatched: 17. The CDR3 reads CSARDSSGSYPGTQYF. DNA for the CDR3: TGCAGTGCTAGGGATTCAAGCGGGAGCTATCCGGGCACGCAGTATTTT.

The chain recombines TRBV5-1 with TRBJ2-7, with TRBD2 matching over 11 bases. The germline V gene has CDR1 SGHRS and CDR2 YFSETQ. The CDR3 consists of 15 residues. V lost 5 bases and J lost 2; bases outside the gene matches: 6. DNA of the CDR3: TGCGCCAGCAGGTGGCTAGCGGGAGGTGCCTACGAGCAGTACTTC. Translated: CASRWLAGGAYEQYF.

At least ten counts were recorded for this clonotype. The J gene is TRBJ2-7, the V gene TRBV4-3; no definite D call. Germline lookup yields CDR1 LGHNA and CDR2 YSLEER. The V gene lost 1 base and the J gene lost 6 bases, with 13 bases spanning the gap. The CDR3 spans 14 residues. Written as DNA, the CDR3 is TGCGCCAGCAGCCAAGGGTCTATGGCTGGCGAGCAGTACTTC. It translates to CASSQGSMAGEQYF.

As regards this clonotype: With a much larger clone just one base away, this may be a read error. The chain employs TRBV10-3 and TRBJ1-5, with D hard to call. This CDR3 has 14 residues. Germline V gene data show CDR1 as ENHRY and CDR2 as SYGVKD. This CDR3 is CAISEGSNNQLQHF. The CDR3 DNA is TGTGCCATCAGTGAGGGGTCAAACAATCAGCTCCAGCATTTT.

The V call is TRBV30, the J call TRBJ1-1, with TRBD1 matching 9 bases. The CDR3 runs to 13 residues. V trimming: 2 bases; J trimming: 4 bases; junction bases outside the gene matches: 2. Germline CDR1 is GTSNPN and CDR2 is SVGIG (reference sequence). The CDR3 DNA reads TGTGCCTGGAGTCTGGACAGGGGCACTGAAGCTTTCTTT. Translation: CAWSLDRGTEAFF. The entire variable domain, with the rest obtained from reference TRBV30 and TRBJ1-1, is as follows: SQTIHQWPATLVQPVGSPLSLECTVEGTSNPNLYWYRQAAGRGLQLLFYSVGIGQISSEVPQNLSASRPQDRQFILSSKKLLLSDSGFYLCAWSLDRGTEAFFGQGTRLTVV.

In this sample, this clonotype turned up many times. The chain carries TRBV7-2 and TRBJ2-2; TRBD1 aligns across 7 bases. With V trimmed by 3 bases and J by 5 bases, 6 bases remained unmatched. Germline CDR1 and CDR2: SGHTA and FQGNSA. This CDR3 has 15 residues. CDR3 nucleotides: TGTGCCAGCAGCTTGACAGGGTTAGAGACCGGGGAGCTGTTTTTT. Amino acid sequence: CASSLTGLETGELFF.

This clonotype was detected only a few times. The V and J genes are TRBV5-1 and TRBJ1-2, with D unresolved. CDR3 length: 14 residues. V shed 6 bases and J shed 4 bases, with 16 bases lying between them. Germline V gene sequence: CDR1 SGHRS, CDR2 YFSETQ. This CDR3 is CASNEAPATYGYTF. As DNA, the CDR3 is TGCGCCAGCAACGAGGCCCCGGCCACCTATGGCTACACCTTC.

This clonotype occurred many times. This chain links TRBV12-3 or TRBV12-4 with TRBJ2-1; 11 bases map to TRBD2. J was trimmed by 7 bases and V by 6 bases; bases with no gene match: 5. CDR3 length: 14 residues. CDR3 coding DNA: TGTGCCAGCAGATCCGGGACTAGCGGTAATGAGCAGTTCTTC. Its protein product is CASRSGTSGNEQFF.

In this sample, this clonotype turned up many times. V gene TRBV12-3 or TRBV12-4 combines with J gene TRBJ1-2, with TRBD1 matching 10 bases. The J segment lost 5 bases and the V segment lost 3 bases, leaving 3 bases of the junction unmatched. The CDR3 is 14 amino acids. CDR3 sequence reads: CASSFGTGEYGYTF. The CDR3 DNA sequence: TGTGCCAGCAGTTTTGGGACAGGGGAGTATGGCTACACCTTC.

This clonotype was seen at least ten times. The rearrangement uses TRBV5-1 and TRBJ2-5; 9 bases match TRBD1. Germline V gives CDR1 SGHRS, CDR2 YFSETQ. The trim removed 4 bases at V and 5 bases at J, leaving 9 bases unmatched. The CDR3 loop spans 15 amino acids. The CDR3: CASSNLQGAVETQYF. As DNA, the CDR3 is TGCGCCAGCAGCAATCTACAGGGGGCGGTGGAGACCCAGTACTTC.

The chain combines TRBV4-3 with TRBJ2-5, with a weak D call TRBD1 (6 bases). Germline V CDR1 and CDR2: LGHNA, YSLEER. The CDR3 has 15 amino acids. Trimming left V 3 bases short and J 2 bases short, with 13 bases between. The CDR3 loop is CASSQGAARQETQYF. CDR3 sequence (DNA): TGCGCCAGCAGCCAGGGGGCGGCACGGCAAGAGACCCAGTACTTC.

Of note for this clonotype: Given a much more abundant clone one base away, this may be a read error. CDR3 amino acids: CASSKQGAGFGYTF. In DNA form, the CDR3 reads TGTGCCAGCAGCAAGCAGGGGGCCGGCTTTGGCTACACCTTC. The chain is built from TRBV6-6 and TRBJ1-2, with 8 bases fitting TRBD1. Germline-derived CDR1 and CDR2 are MNHNY and SVGAGI (reference sequence). The V segment lost 6 bases and the J segment 7 bases; nucleotides outside the gene matches: 10. The CDR3 loop spans 14 amino acids.

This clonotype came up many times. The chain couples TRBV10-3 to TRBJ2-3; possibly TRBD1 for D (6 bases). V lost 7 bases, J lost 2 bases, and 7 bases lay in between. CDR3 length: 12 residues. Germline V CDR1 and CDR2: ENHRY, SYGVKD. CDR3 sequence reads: CAIKGDTDTQYF. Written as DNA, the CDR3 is TGTGCCATCAAGGGGGACACAGATACGCAGTATTTT.

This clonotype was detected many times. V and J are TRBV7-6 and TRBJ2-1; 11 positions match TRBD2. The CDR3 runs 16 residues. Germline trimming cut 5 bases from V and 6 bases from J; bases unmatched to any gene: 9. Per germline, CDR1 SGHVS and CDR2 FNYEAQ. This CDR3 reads CASSQTGGLAANEQFF. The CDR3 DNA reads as TGTGCCAGCAGCCAGACAGGGGGACTAGCGGCCAATGAGCAGTTCTTC.

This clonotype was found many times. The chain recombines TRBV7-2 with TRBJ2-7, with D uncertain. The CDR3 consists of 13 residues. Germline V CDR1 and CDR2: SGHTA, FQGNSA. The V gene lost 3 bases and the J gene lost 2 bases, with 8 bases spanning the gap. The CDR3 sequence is CASSFTGTYEQYF. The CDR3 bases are TGTGCCAGCAGCTTCACTGGAACCTACGAGCAGTACTTC.

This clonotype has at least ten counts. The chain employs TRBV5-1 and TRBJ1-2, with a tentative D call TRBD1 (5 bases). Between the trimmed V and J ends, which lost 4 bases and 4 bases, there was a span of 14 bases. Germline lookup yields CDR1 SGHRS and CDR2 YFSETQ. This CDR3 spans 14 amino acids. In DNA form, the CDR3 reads TGCGCCAGCAGCCTGGACACCATGACCTATGGCTACACCTTC. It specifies CASSLDTMTYGYTF.

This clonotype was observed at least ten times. The CDR3 nucleotides read TGCGCCAGCAGCTCAGGGGGACCGGGACTAGCGGATTACAATGAGCAGTTCTTC. This translates into CASSSGGPGLADYNEQFF. V is TRBV5-1 and J is TRBJ2-1, with 11 positions matching TRBD2. Per the germline V gene, CDR1 is SGHRS and CDR2 is YFSETQ. With V trimmed by 3 bases and J by 4 bases, 12 bases remained unmatched. The CDR3 consists of 18 residues. Drawing the rest from reference TRBV5-1 and TRBJ2-1, the complete variable domain is KAGVTQTPRYLIKTRGQQVTLSCSPISGHRSVSWYQQTPGQGLQFLFEYFSETQRNKGNFPGRFSGRQFSNSRSEMNVSTLELGDSALYLCASSSGGPGLADYNEQFFGPGTRLTVL.